The clone carrying this T cell receptor (beta chain) was counted a few times. Antigen unknown. The data were obtained in a study of response to subunit inactivated influenza vaccine. Study-wide results and limits: New T cells are recruited in small numbers by each seasonal influenza vaccination, according to the authors' suggestion.

TCRdb re-derived calls from the RT-PCR reads in MiXCR, one entry per CDR3 protein. Of roughly 700,000 distinct CDR3 sequences listed, approximately 15% are singletons. CDR3 length: 12 amino acids. V lost 7 bases and J lost 9, with 11 bases in between. From germline, CDR1 is SGDLS and CDR2 YYNGEE. This sequence originates from a man in his fifties or sixties who received an inactivated influenza vaccine. The V and J genes are TRBV9 and TRBJ1-6; tentatively, D is TRBD1 (5 bases). Material: PBMCs from blood, obtained approximately 15 days before vaccination. The CDR3 coding sequence is TGTGCCAGCCGATGGACAATTTCACCCCTCCACTTT. Translating it yields CASRWTISPLHF. The whole variable domain, remainder taken from reference TRBV9 and TRBJ1-6, is DSGVTQTPKHLITATGQRVTLRCSPRSGDLSVYWYQQSLDQGLQFLIQYYNGEERAKGNILERFSAQQFPDLHSELNLSSLELGDSALYFCASRWTISPLHFGNGTRLTVT.